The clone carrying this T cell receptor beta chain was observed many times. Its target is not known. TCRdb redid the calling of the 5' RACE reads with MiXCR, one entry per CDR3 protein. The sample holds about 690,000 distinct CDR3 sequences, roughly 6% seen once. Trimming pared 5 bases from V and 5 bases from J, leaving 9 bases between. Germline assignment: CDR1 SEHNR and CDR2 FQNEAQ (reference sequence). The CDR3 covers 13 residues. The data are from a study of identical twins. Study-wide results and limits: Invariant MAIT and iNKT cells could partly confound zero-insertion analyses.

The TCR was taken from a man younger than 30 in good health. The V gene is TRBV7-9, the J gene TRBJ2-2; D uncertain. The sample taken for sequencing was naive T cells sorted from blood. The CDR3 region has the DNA TGTGCCAGCAGCATCAGTAGGACCGGGGAGCTGTTTTTT. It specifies CASSISRTGELFF.